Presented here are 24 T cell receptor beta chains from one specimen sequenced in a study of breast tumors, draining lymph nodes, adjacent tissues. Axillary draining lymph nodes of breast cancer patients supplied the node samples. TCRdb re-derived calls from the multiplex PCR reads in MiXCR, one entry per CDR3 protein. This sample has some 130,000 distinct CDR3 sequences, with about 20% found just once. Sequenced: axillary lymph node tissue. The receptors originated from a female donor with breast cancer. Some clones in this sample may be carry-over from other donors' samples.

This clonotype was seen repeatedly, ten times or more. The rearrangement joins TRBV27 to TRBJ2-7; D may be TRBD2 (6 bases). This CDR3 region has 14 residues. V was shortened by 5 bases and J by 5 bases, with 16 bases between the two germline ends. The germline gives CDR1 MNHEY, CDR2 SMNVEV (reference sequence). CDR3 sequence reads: CASSTYREYHEQYF. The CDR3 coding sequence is TGTGCCAGCAGTACTTATCGGGAGTACCACGAGCAGTACTTC.

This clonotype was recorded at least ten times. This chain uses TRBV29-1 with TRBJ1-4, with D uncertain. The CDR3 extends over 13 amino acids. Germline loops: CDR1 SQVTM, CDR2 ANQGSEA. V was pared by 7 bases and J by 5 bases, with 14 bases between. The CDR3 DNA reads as TGCAGCGCCGCCCTCCGAGGGAATGAAAAACTGTTTTTT. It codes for CSAALRGNEKLFF.

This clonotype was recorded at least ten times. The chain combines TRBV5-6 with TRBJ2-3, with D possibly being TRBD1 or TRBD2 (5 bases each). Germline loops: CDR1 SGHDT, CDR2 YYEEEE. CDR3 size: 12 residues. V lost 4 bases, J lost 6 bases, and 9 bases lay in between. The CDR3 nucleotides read TGTGCCAGCAGCCGGGACCACGATACGCAGTATTTT. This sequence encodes CASSRDHDTQYF.

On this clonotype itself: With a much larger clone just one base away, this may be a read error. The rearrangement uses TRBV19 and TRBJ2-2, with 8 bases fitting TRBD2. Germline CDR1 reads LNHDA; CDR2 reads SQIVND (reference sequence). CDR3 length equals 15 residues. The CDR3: CAGSVTSAGTGELFF. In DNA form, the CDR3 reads TGTGCCGGTAGTGTGACTAGCGCAGGGACCGGGGAGCTGTTTTTT.

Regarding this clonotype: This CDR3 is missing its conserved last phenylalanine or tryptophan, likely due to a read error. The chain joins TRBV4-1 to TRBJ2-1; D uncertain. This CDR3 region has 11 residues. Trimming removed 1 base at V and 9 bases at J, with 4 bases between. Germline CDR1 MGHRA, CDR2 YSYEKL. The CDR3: CASSQGGEQFL. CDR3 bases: TGCGCCAGCAGCCAAGGAGGTGAGCAGTTCCTC.

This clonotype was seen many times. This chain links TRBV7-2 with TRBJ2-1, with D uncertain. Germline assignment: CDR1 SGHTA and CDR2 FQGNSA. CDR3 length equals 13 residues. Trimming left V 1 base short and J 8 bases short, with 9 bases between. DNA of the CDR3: TGTGCCAGCAGCTTAGAATATAGGGATGAGCAGTTCTTC. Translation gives CASSLEYRDEQFF.

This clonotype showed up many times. CDR3 nucleotide sequence: TGTGCCAGCAGCGTAGTCGGTGGCGAGCAGTACTTC. Protein: CASSVVGGEQYF. This chain links TRBV9 with TRBJ2-7; D is uncertain. Germline CDR1 SGDLS, CDR2 YYNGEE. Trimming pared 0 bases from V and 6 bases from J, leaving 7 bases between. This CDR3 spans 12 amino acids. The complete variable domain, with remaining parts taken from reference TRBV9 and TRBJ2-7, reads DSGVTQTPKHLITATGQRVTLRCSPRSGDLSVYWYQQSLDQGLQFLIQYYNGEERAKGNILERFSAQQFPDLHSELNLSSLELGDSALYFCASSVVGGEQYFGPGTRLTVT.

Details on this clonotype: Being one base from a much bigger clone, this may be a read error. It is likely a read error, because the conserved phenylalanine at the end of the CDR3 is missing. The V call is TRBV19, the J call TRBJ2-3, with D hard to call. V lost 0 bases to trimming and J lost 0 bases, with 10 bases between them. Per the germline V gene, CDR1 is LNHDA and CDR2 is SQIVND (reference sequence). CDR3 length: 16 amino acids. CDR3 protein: CASSIDPKISTDTQYL. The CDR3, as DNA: TGTGCCAGTAGTATAGATCCGAAGATTAGCACAGATACGCAGTATCTT.

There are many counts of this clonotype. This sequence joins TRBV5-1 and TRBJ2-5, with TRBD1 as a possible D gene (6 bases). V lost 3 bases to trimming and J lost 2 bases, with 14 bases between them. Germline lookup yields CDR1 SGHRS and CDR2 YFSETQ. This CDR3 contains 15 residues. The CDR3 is CASSWGPRGQETQYF. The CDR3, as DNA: TGCGCCAGCAGCTGGGGCCCAAGGGGGCAAGAGACCCAGTACTTC.

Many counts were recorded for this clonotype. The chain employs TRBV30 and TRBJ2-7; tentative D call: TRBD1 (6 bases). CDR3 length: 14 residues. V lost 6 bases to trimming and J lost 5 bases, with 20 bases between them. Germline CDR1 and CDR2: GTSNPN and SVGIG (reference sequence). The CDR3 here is CACRRDHRADEQYF. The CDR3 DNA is TGTGCCTGCAGACGGGATCACAGGGCCGACGAGCAGTACTTC.

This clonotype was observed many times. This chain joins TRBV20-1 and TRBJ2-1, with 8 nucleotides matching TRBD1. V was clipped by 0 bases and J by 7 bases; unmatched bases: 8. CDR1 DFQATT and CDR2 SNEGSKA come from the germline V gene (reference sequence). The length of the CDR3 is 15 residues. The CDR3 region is CSARDQGAIHNEQFF. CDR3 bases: TGCAGTGCTAGAGATCAGGGGGCGATTCATAATGAGCAGTTCTTC.

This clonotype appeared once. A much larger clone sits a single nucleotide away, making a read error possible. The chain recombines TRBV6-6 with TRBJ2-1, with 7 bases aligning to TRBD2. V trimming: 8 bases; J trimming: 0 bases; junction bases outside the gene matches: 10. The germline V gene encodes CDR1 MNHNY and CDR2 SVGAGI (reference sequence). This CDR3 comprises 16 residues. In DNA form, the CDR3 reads TGTGCCAGCTGGGGAGGGCCCTGGAGCTCCTACAATGAGCAGTTCTTC. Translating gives CASWGGPWSSYNEQFF.

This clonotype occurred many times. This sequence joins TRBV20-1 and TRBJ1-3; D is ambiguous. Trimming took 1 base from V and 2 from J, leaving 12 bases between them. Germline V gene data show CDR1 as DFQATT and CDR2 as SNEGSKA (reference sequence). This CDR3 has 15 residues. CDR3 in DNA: TGCAGTGCTAGAGTGACACGGGGTCCTGGAAACACCATATATTTT. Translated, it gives CSARVTRGPGNTIYF.

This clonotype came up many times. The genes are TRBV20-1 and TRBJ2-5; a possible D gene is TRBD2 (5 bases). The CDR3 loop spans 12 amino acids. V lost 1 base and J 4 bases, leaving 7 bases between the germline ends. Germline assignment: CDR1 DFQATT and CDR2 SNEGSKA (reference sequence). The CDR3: CSARGGGETQYF. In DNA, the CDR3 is TGCAGTGCTAGAGGCGGAGGAGAGACCCAGTACTTC.

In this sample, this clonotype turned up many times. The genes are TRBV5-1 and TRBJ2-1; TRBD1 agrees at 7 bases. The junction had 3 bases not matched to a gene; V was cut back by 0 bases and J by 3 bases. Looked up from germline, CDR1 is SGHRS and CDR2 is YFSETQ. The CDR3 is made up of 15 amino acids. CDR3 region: CASSLVGTDYNEQFF. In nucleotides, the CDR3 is TGCGCCAGCAGCTTGGTGGGGACAGACTACAATGAGCAGTTCTTC.

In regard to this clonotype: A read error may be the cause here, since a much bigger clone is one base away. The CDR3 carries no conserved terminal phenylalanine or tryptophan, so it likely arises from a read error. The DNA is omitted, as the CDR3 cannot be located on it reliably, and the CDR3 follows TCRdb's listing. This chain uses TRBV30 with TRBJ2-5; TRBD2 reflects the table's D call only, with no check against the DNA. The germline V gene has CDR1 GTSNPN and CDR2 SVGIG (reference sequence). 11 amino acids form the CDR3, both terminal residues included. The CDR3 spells CAWNTKGLHYI.

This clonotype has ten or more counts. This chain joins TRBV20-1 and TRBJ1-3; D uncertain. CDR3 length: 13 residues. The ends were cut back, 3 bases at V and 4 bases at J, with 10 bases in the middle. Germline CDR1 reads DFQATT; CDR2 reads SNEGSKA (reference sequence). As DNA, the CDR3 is TGCAGTGCTAGGGCTCAAGTCGGAAACACCATATATTTT. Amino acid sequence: CSARAQVGNTIYF.

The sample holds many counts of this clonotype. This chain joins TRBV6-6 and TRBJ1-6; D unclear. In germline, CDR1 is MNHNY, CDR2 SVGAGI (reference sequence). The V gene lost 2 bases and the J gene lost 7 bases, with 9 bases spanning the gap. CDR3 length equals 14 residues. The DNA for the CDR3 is TGTGCCAGCAGTTACGAACAGTTAAATTCACCCCTCCACTTT. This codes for CASSYEQLNSPLHF.

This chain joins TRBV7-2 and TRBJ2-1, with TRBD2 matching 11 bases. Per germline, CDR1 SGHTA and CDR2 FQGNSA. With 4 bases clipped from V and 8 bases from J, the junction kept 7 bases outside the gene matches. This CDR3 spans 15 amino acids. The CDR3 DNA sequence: TGTGCCAGCAGCTATAGCGGGAGGGCCTTCCATGAGCAGTTCTTC. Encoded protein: CASSYSGRAFHEQFF. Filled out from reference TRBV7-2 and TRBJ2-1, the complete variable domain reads GAGVSQSPSNKVTEKGKDVELRCDPISGHTALYWYRQSLGQGLEFLIYFQGNSAPDKSGLPSDRFSAERTGGSVSTLTIQRTQQEDSAVYLCASSYSGRAFHEQFFGPGTRLTVL.

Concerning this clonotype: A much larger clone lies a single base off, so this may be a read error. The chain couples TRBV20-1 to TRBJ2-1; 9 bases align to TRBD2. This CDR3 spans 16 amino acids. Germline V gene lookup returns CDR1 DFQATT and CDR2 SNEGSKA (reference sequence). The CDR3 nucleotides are TGCTCAAGGACTGGCGGGAGGGCCTACTCTTACAATGAGCAGTTCTTC. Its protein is CSRTGGRAYSYNEQFF.

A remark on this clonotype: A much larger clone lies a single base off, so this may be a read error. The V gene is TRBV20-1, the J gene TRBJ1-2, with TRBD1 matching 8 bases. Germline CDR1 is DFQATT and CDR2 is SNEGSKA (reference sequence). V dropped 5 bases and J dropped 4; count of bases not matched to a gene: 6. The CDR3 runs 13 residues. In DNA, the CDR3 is TGCAGTGCTGTAACAACAGGGGGCTATGGCTACACCTTC. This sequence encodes CSAVTTGGYGYTF.

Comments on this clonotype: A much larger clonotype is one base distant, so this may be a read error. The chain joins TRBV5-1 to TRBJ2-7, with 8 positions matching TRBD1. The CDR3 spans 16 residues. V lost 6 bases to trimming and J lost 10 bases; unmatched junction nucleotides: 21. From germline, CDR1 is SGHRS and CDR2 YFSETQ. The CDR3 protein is CASNPNSGQAFSEQYF. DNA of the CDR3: TGCGCCAGCAACCCCAACTCGGGACAGGCCTTCTCCGAACAGTACTTC.

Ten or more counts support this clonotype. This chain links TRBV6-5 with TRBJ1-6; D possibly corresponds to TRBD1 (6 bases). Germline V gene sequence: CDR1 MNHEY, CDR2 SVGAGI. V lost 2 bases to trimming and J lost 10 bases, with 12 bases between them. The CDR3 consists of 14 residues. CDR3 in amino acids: CASSYGGPGSPLHF. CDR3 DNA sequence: TGTGCCAGCAGTTACGGGGGGCCCGGGTCACCCCTCCACTTT.

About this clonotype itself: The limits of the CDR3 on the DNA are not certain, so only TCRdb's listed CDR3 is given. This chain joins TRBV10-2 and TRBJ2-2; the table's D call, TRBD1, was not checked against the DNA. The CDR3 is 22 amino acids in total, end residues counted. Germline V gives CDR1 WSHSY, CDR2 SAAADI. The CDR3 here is CASSVFSINEQFFGPGNGELFF.